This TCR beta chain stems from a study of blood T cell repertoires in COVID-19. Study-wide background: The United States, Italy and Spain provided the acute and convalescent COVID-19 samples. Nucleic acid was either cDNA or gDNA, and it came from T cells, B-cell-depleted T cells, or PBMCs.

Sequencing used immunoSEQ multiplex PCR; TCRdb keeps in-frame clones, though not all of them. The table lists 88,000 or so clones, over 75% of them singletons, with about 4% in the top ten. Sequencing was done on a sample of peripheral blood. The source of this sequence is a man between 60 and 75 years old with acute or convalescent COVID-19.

The CDR3, as DNA: TGTGCCTGGAGTCCCGGGACAGTTGTGTGGGAGACCCAGTACTTC. This encodes CAWSPGTVVWETQYF. This chain connects TRBV30 to TRBJ2-5; 7 bases fit TRBD1. The germline CDR1 and CDR2 sequences are GTSNPN and SVGIG (reference sequence). V lost 2 bases, J lost 5 bases, and 11 bases stayed unmatched. The CDR3 has 15 amino acids.